This is a list of T cell receptor beta chains from one sample in a study of blood T cell repertoires in COVID-19. Produced via immunoSEQ multiplex PCR; TCRdb's table is partial and in-frame only. The repertoire has about 82,000 clones, 80% of them found once; the top ten carry about 12%. Sequenced: peripheral blood. The receptors derive from a woman aged 40 to 55 with active or convalescent COVID-19. Each CDR3 is given with its conserved first and last residue. A D gene is named only where the DNA matches it firmly. Rows give clone size only sometimes, using once, few, many, or a class for an expanded clone.

d_call j_call v_call clone_size cdr3_aa cdr3_nt
NA TRBJ2-3 TRBV5-1 NA CASSLAAGHGTDTQYF TGCGCCAGCAGCTTGGCGGCAGGGCACGGAACAGATACGCAGTATTTT
NA TRBJ1-2 TRBV6-5 NA CASSPDHGANYGYTF TGTGCCAGCAGCCCAGACCACGGGGCTAACTATGGCTACACCTTC
NA TRBJ1-6 TRBV6-5 NA CASSYTRIRSPLHF TGTGCCAGCAGTTACACTAGGATCCGTTCACCCCTCCACTTT
NA TRBJ2-1 TRBV27 NA CASTYETGRGGNEQFF TGTGCCAGCACCTACGAAACAGGGAGGGGGGGCAATGAGCAGTTCTTC
NA TRBJ2-7 TRBV6-6 NA CASSPGFYEQYF TGTGCCAGCAGCCCGGGTTTCTACGAGCAGTACTTC
TRBD2 TRBJ2-1 TRBV11-2 NA CASCGAGAWDEQFF TGTGCCAGCTGCGGGGCGGGAGCATGGGATGAGCAGTTCTTC
NA TRBJ2-3 TRBV7-3 NA CASSQGSTDTQYF TGTGCCAGCAGCCAGGGGAGCACAGATACGCAGTATTTT
TRBD1 TRBJ2-7 TRBV27 few CASSPRGDRRSYEQYF TGTGCCAGCAGTCCGCGCGGGGACAGGAGGAGCTACGAGCAGTACTTC
TRBD2 TRBJ2-2 TRBV7-9 NA CASSLTSDLNTGELFF TGTGCCAGCAGCTTAACTAGCGACCTCAACACCGGGGAGCTGTTTTTT
NA TRBJ1-4 TRBV11-3 NA CASSLPPGPPYEKLFF TGTGCCAGCAGCTTACCCCCAGGGCCACCATATGAAAAACTGTTTTTT
NA TRBJ2-2 TRBV2 NA CASSENWLALGELFF TGTGCCAGCAGTGAAAATTGGCTAGCCCTCGGGGAGCTGTTTTTT
NA TRBJ1-4 TRBV7-8 NA CASSLAGGWPATNEKLFF TGTGCCAGCAGCTTAGCTGGGGGGTGGCCAGCAACTAATGAAAAACTGTTTTTT
TRBD1 TRBJ2-5 TRBV24-1 NA CATSDSGGEWGTQYF TGTGCCACCAGTGACTCAGGGGGAGAGTGGGGGACCCAGTACTTC
NA TRBJ1-1 TRBV5-1 NA CASSLAGGRETEAFF TGCGCCAGCAGCTTGGCGGGGGGCCGGGAAACTGAAGCTTTCTTT
TRBD2 TRBJ2-7 TRBV3-1/TRBV3-2 NA CASSQIAGPVGEQYF TGTGCCAGCAGCCAAATAGCGGGGCCCGTTGGGGAGCAGTACTTC
TRBD1 TRBJ1-2 TRBV5-4 once CASSPQGGADYGYTF TGTGCCAGCAGCCCACAGGGGGGAGCAGACTATGGCTACACCTTC
TRBD1 TRBJ1-1 TRBV10-1 NA CASSDGQGTEAFF TGCGCCAGCAGTGACGGACAGGGCACTGAAGCTTTCTTT
TRBD1 TRBJ1-5 TRBV20-1 NA CSASLRGPDQPQHF TGCAGTGCTAGTCTCAGGGGGCCCGATCAGCCCCAGCATTTT
NA TRBJ2-4 TRBV5-8 NA CASSSGELGKNIQYF TGTGCCAGCAGCTCAGGGGAATTAGGCAAAAACATTCAGTACTTC
TRBD2 TRBJ2-7 TRBV7-3 few CASSERGGPYEQYF TGTGCCAGCAGCGAAAGGGGAGGGCCCTACGAGCAGTACTTC
TRBD1 TRBJ2-6 TRBV4-3 NA CASSQSSGGAGANVLTF TGCGCCAGCAGCCAGTCCTCAGGGGGCGCTGGGGCCAACGTCCTGACTTTC
NA TRBJ2-5 TRBV28 NA CASSLPPGTQYF TGTGCCAGCAGTCTCCCGCCCGGGACCCAGTACTTC
NA TRBJ1-2 TRBV5-4 NA CASSFREGGYTF TGTGCCAGCAGCTTCAGGGAGGGGGGCTACACCTTC
TRBD1 TRBJ2-5 TRBV4-1 NA CASSRDREETQYF TGCGCCAGCAGCCGGGACAGGGAAGAGACCCAGTACTTC
NA TRBJ2-5 TRBV15 NA CATSINLVETQYF TGTGCCACCAGCATCAACCTAGTGGAGACCCAGTACTTC
TRBD1 TRBJ2-7 TRBV10-1 once CASSELRQGVYEQYF TGCGCCAGCAGTGAGCTCCGTCAGGGGGTCTACGAGCAGTACTTC
TRBD1 TRBJ1-2 TRBV5-1 NA CASSQETGANYGYTF TGCGCCAGCAGCCAAGAGACAGGGGCGAACTATGGCTACACCTTC
TRBD2 TRBJ2-7 TRBV11-2 NA CASSLEGGRPGEQYF TGTGCCAGCAGCTTAGAGGGCGGGAGGCCCGGCGAGCAGTACTTC
TRBD1 TRBJ1-1 TRBV6-1 NA CASSAGTGGSNTEAFF TGTGCCAGCAGTGCCGGGACAGGGGGCTCGAACACTGAAGCTTTCTTT
NA TRBJ2-2 TRBV7-9 NA CASSPPRSTGELFF TGTGCCAGCAGCCCCCCCAGGTCCACCGGGGAGCTGTTTTTT
NA TRBJ1-2 TRBV28 once CASTTPAGNSYGYTF TGTGCCAGCACAACCCCGGCAGGGAATAGCTATGGCTACACCTTC
NA TRBJ1-1 TRBV30 NA CAWSVAVGAGAFF TGTGCCTGGAGTGTAGCGGTGGGGGCGGGAGCTTTCTTT
TRBD1 TRBJ2-5 TRBV7-2 NA CASSWGSRQGGETQYF TGTGCCAGCAGCTGGGGGAGCCGACAGGGGGGTGAGACCCAGTACTTC
TRBD1 TRBJ2-7 TRBV19 NA CASSADRVPSYEQYF TGTGCCAGTAGCGCCGACAGGGTCCCTTCCTACGAGCAGTACTTC
NA TRBJ1-2 TRBV19 NA CASREGDYGYTF TGTGCCAGTAGAGAGGGGGACTATGGCTACACCTTC
NA TRBJ1-6 TRBV21-1 NA CASRDGQGNSPLHF TGTGCCAGCAGAGATGGACAGGGTAATTCACCCCTCCACTTT
TRBD1 TRBJ2-5 TRBV6-2/TRBV6-3 once CASSYFPGQKETQYF TGTGCCAGCAGTTACTTTCCGGGACAGAAAGAGACCCAGTACTTC
NA TRBJ2-7 TRBV7-2 once CASSLGFRLYYEQYF TGTGCCAGCAGCTTAGGGTTCAGACTTTACTACGAGCAGTACTTC
TRBD1 TRBJ2-2 TRBV5-8 NA CASRLRDRGTGELFF TGTGCCAGCAGACTCCGGGACAGAGGAACCGGGGAGCTGTTTTTT
TRBD2 TRBJ2-7 TRBV25-1 NA CASSVRLAGEVTYEQYF TGTGCCAGCAGTGTCCGACTAGCGGGAGAGGTGACCTACGAGCAGTACTTC
TRBD2 TRBJ2-3 TRBV28 NA CASSFPSGGTPDTQYF TGTGCCAGCAGTTTCCCTAGCGGGGGGACCCCCGATACGCAGTATTTT
TRBD2 TRBJ2-7 TRBV10-3 NA CAISLSGSSYEQYF TGTGCCATTTCCCTCAGCGGGAGCTCCTACGAGCAGTACTTC
NA TRBJ1-1 TRBV7-9 NA CASNASRVCVLNTEAFF TGTGCCAGCAACGCTTCTCGGGTATGCGTGCTGAACACTGAAGCTTTCTTT
TRBD2 TRBJ2-7 TRBV27 NA CASSPWLAGGILREQYF TGTGCCAGCAGTCCCTGGCTGGCGGGAGGAATTCTCCGCGAGCAGTACTTC
TRBD2 TRBJ2-3 TRBV2 NA CASRISWAGGVGDTQYF TGTGCCAGCAGGATCTCATGGGCGGGAGGAGTAGGAGATACGCAGTATTTT
TRBD2 TRBJ2-7 TRBV29-1 NA CSVVPYGTSAYEQYF TGCAGCGTTGTCCCTTACGGGACTAGTGCCTACGAGCAGTACTTC
TRBD1 TRBJ2-2 TRBV28 NA CASSLLDRDTGELFF TGTGCCAGCAGTTTATTGGACAGGGACACCGGGGAGCTGTTTTTT
TRBD1 TRBJ2-5 TRBV9 NA CASSDGTGSGETQYF TGTGCCAGCAGCGATGGGACAGGTTCAGGAGAGACCCAGTACTTC
NA TRBJ1-2 TRBV6-1 NA CASSEVGVGYTF TGTGCCAGCAGTGAAGTAGGGGTCGGCTACACCTTC
NA TRBJ2-7 TRBV18 NA CASSPQVRSYEQYF TGTGCCAGCTCACCGCAGGTCCGATCCTACGAGCAGTACTTC
TRBD1 TRBJ2-7 TRBV28 NA CASSLGGTGVSYEQYF TGTGCCAGCAGTTTAGGGGGGACAGGGGTCTCCTACGAGCAGTACTTC
TRBD1 TRBJ1-2 TRBV7-2 NA CASSSTGGADYGYTF TGTGCCAGCAGCTCAACAGGGGGCGCTGACTATGGCTACACCTTC
NA TRBJ1-2 TRBV5-1 once CASSQEGGNYGYTF TGCGCCAGCAGTCAAGAAGGGGGTAACTATGGCTACACCTTC
TRBD1 TRBJ2-1 TRBV24-1 NA CATSDPGQGSNGQFF TGTGCCACCAGTGATCCGGGACAGGGATCCAATGGGCAGTTCTTC
TRBD2 TRBJ2-7 TRBV2 NA CASSAGTSGRVQYF TGTGCCAGCTCCGCCGGGACTAGCGGGAGGGTGCAGTACTTC